Following are 7 T cell receptor beta chains from one sample sequenced in a study of shared clonotypes between healthy human individuals. Data came from immunoSEQ multiplex PCR; TCRdb stores just in-frame clones and leaves some out. In the table there are 400,000 to 600,000 clones, about 96% of which are singletons. The sequenced material came from naive CD4+ T cells sorted from blood. Subset specified: CD45RA+ positively selected. These receptor sequences come from a woman aged 25 to 39 in good health.

The genes are TRBV19 and TRBJ2-1; 9 positions match TRBD2. Trimming removed 4 bases from V and 2 bases from J; junction bases left unmatched: 9. The CDR3 is made up of 17 amino acids. Per germline, CDR1 LNHDA and CDR2 SQIVND (reference sequence). CDR3 DNA: TGTGCCAGTAGTACCAGCGGGAGGAGGTTGACCTACAATGAGCAGTTCTTC. Amino acids: CASSTSGRRLTYNEQFF.

The J gene is TRBJ2-2, the V gene TRBV6-5; no clear D. The germline V gene encodes CDR1 MNHEY and CDR2 SVGAGI. This CDR3 contains 12 residues. Trimming removed 6 bases from V and 3 bases from J, with 5 bases in between. The CDR3 region is CASSQYTGELFF. The CDR3 DNA follows: TGTGCCAGCAGCCAGTACACCGGGGAGCTGTTTTTT.

The chain links TRBV18 to TRBJ2-7; TRBD2 aligns across 12 bases. From germline, CDR1 is KGHSH and CDR2 LQKENI. The ends lost 0 bases at V and 4 bases at J; junction bases unmatched: 4. This CDR3 comprises 16 residues. This CDR3 reads CASSPPSSGRGYEQYF. The CDR3 DNA sequence: TGTGCCAGCTCACCACCCTCTAGCGGGAGGGGTTACGAGCAGTACTTC. The full variable domain, its missing parts supplied by reference TRBV18 and TRBJ2-7, is NAGVMQNPRHLVRRRGQEARLRCSPMKGHSHVYWYRQLPEEGLKFMVYLQKENIIDESGMPKERFSAEFPKEGPSILRIQQVVRGDSAAYFCASSPPSSGRGYEQYFGPGTRLTVT.

With respect to this clone: Within the sample, other DNA sequences also encode this same CDR3. The chain recombines TRBV5-1 with TRBJ2-1, with D unresolved. Per the germline V gene, CDR1 is SGHRS and CDR2 is YFSETQ. The V end lost 4 bases, the J end lost 3 bases, and 8 bases lay between the germline ends. This CDR3 is built from 13 residues. CDR3 sequence reads: CASSLGSYNEQFF. CDR3 sequence (DNA): TGCGCCAGCAGCCTGGGCAGCTACAATGAGCAGTTCTTC.

The rearrangement joins TRBV7-9 to TRBJ1-4; D unclear. Germline lookup yields CDR1 SEHNR and CDR2 FQNEAQ (reference sequence). The V gene lost 2 bases and the J gene lost 8 bases, with 3 bases spanning the gap. CDR3 length: 11 residues. The CDR3 protein is CASSLQEKLFF. CDR3 DNA: TGTGCCAGCAGCTTACAGGAAAAACTGTTTTTT.

The V gene is TRBV29-1, the J gene TRBJ2-1; 8 bases fit TRBD1. The CDR3 consists of 13 residues. Losses at the gene ends were 7 bases for V and 3 bases for J; bases not matched to a gene: 5. Germline V gene sequence: CDR1 SQVTM, CDR2 ANQGSEA. The CDR3 region is CSDRQGSYNEQFF. The CDR3 bases are TGCAGCGACCGACAGGGGAGCTACAATGAGCAGTTCTTC.

The chain uses TRBV4-1 and TRBJ2-5; D tentatively fits TRBD1 or TRBD2 (5 bases each). The J call may be in error: the DNA end matches TRBJ2-7 better. CDR1 and CDR2 (germline): MGHRA, YSYEKL. This CDR3 contains 16 residues. The CDR3 loop is CASSQTLTGTRYEQYF. The CDR3 DNA reads as TGCGCCAGCAGCCAAACCTTAACCGGGACCCGCTACGAGCAGTACTTC.